This TCR beta chain was sequenced during a study of CD8+CD57+ T cells in acquired aplastic anemia (dated by TCRdb to 2016 to 2018). General notes on the study: DNA extracted from sorted CD4+ and CD8+ cells had a mean of roughly 3 ug, with a range of 0.2 to 27.4 ug. A CD8+CD57+ expansion meant a frequency higher than the mean frequency seen in healthy subjects.

Genomic DNA served as template for TCR beta VDJ combination and CDR3 sequence profiling. An Illumina HiSeq 2000 was the platform used for TCR repertoire sequencing. From the authors' description of their analysis: Repertoire assessment relied on Simpson's diversity index, CDR3 size and DJ length profiles, and TRBV/TRBJ rearrangement plots. Whichever DNA sequence was most abundant in the deep sequencing data was defined as the immunodominant clone. CDR3 amino acid sequences were checked for sharing between subjects and were compared against published repertoires and the VDJdb database. TCRdb ran its own pipeline on the public reads, namely fastp trimming at Q25 and MiXCR clone calling, and kept in-frame beta chains. Rows with one shared CDR3 protein collapse into an entry with the most common genes and DNA. The V and J calls and clone size come from TCRdb's table, not from the authors' own analysis. Present in this sample are about 180,000 distinct CDR3 sequences, around 50% of which were seen just once. The top ten clonotypes cover roughly 13% of the sample.

The patients picked for sequencing were ones in whom flow cytometry had shown an expansion of CD8+CD57+ cells. Every patient had severe acquired aplastic anemia, diagnosed using the International Study of Aplastic Anemia and Agranulocytosis and Camitta criteria. Patients had received no therapy at the time of blood sampling. In the study, sorted CD4+ and CD8+ blood T cells from patients with severe aplastic anemia and from healthy subjects underwent deep sequencing of TCR repertoires. Patients were enrolled under clinicaltrials.gov protocols 00001620, 01623167, 00001397, 00071045, 00081523 and 00961064 in the USA. Ficoll-Paque density gradient centrifugation was used to isolate peripheral blood mononuclear cells. Before DNA extraction, CD4+ and CD8+ T cells were sorted by FACS or by magnetic beads. What the work shows at the level of the full study, not this receptor alone: No significant difference in CD8+ Simpson's diversity was found between patients and healthy controls (P=0.060). Although twenty-nine CD8+ CDR3 sequences were shared by patients and controls, these sequences appeared highly expressed in patients and within the immunodominant clones of patients.

This clonotype was recorded many times. It lacks a known antigen. Base qualities are not recorded, but no much larger clone differs from it by a single base. Per the germline V gene, SGHNT is the CDR1 and YENEEA is the CDR2. Taken from cysteine to phenylalanine, the CDR3 has 14 residues. The kept DNA is CDR3 alone, 42 bases in frame from the first base. Cut back by 0 bases and 4 bases, the V and J ends lie 10 bases apart. This sequence was found in a human donor with aplastic anemia. Sequenced input: sorted CD4+, CD8+, or CD8+CD57+ T cells (not recorded which) from PBMCs. The chain is encoded by TRBV11-3 joined to TRBJ2-7, with no confident D gene call. In nucleotide form, the sequence is TGTGCCAGCAGCTTAGATCTTGACCTATACGAGCAGTACTTC. It translates as CASSLDLDLYEQYF.